This T cell receptor beta chain was retrieved from a study of OX40 agonist ivuxolimab in advanced cancers. Study-wide background: Patients were given ivuxolimab, an antibody that agonizes OX40 (CD134). Administration of intravenous ivuxolimab to patients occurred every 2 weeks at 0.01 to 10 mg/kg.

At cycle 4 day 1, cycle 7 day 1, and baseline, blood was sampled. The repertoire was sequenced with immunoSEQ multiplex PCR; TCRdb's copy has only in-frame clones and lacks some. The sample yields 55,000 to 90,000 clones, approximately 86% seen once. Trimming took 5 bases from V and 7 from J, leaving 21 bases between them. Germline assignment: CDR1 MDHEN and CDR2 SYDVKM. This CDR3 is built from 16 residues. The gene calls are TRBV28 and TRBJ1-5; D is unclear. Sequencing used CD4+ or CD8+ T cells sorted from blood, obtained in a trial of the OX40 agonist ivuxolimab. The sequence derives from an adult with an advanced solid tumor such as melanoma, head and neck, liver or kidney cancer. Written as DNA, the CDR3 is TGTGCCAGCAGTACCACCGGGAGAGGGCTAGGGCAGCCCCAGCATTTT. It encodes CASSTTGRGLGQPQHF.